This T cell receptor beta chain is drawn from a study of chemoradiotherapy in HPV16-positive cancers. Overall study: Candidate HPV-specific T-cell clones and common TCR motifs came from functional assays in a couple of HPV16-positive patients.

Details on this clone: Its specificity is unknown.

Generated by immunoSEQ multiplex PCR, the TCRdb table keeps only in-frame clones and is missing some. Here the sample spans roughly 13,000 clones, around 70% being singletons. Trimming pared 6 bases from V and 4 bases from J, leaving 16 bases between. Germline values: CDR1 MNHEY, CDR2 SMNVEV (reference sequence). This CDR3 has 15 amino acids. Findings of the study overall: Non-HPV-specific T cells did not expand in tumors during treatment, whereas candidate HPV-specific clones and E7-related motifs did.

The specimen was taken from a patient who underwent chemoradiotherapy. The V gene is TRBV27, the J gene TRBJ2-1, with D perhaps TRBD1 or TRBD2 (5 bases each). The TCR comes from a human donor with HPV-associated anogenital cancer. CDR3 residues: CASSSRDAPYNEQFF. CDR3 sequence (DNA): TGTGCCAGCAGCAGCCGGGACGCCCCGTACAATGAGCAGTTCTTC.